Listed below are T cell receptor beta chains from one sample, sequenced in a study of T cell responses to AZD1222 COVID-19 vaccine. Some clones are missing from TCRdb's copy, which holds only in-frame ones; the method was immunoSEQ multiplex PCR. The sample has approximately 140,000 clones, around 90% seen once. Sequences were derived from peripheral blood, sampled 28 days after the second dose of the MenACWY control vaccine. These receptors were obtained from an adult who received the MenACWY meningococcal vaccine as a control. The CDR3 runs from the conserved cysteine through the conserved F or W. A D gene is named only where the DNA matches it firmly. Size is omitted from some rows. Given values are once, few, many or a class for expanded clones.

V gene	J gene	clone size	D gene	CDR3 protein	CDR3 DNA
TRBV28	TRBJ2-5	.	TRBD1	CASSLTRQGGQETQYF	TGTGCCAGCAGTTTAACGCGACAGGGTGGCCAAGAGACCCAGTACTTC
TRBV29-1	TRBJ1-2	.	.	CSVDTGNYGYTF	TGCAGCGTTGACACCGGTAACTATGGCTACACCTTC
TRBV28	TRBJ1-2	.	.	CASSLLGAGGYTF	TGTGCCAGCAGTCTGTTGGGCGCGGGAGGCTACACCTTC
TRBV7-6	TRBJ2-1	.	.	CASTPYLAQSSYNEQFF	TGTGCCAGCACCCCCTACCTAGCGCAGAGCTCCTACAATGAGCAGTTCTTC
TRBV11-2	TRBJ1-1	.	.	CASSSKEGRLNTEAFF	TGTGCCAGCAGCTCAAAAGAAGGACGGTTGAACACTGAAGCTTTCTTT
TRBV11-2	TRBJ2-3	once	.	CASGWDQTTQYF	TGTGCCAGCGGGTGGGACCAGACTACGCAGTATTTT
TRBV3-1/TRBV3-2	TRBJ2-1	.	TRBD1	CASTQRDRGDNEQFF	TGTGCCAGCACCCAGCGGGACAGGGGGGATAATGAGCAGTTCTTC
TRBV7-3	TRBJ1-2	.	TRBD1	CASSPGTGGVYGYTF	TGTGCCAGCAGCCCCGGGACAGGGGGAGTCTATGGCTACACCTTC
TRBV19	TRBJ2-2	.	.	CASSMLAVNTGELFF	TGTGCCAGTAGTATGTTAGCGGTGAACACCGGGGAGCTGTTTTTT
TRBV3-1/TRBV3-2	TRBJ2-2	.	.	CASSQGVSANTGELFF	TGTGCCAGCAGCCAAGGGGTTAGCGCGAACACCGGGGAGCTGTTTTTT
TRBV20-1	TRBJ1-6	.	.	CSATGISPLHF	TGCAGTGCCACAGGGATTTCACCCCTCCACTTT
TRBV7-6	TRBJ1-3	once	TRBD1	CASSSRTGGGNTIYF	TGTGCCAGCAGCTCCAGGACAGGGGGAGGAAACACCATATATTTT
TRBV11-2	TRBJ2-7	.	.	CASSLDNWGYEQYF	TGTGCCAGCAGCTTAGACAATTGGGGCTACGAGCAGTACTTC
TRBV2	TRBJ1-5	.	TRBD1	CASRGQGFAQPQHF	TGTGCCAGCAGGGGACAGGGATTTGCTCAGCCCCAGCATTTT
TRBV12-3/TRBV12-4	TRBJ1-5	.	.	CASGTNQPQHF	TGTGCCAGCGGGACCAATCAGCCCCAGCATTTT
TRBV12-3/TRBV12-4	TRBJ1-2	.	.	CASSLSGVGYTF	TGTGCCAGCAGTCTTTCCGGGGTTGGCTACACCTTC
TRBV6-5	TRBJ1-1	.	.	CASMVRADTEAFF	TGTGCCAGCATGGTCAGGGCGGACACTGAAGCTTTCTTT
TRBV5-1	TRBJ2-1	.	.	CASSLVGGRSYNEQFF	TGCGCCAGCAGCTTGGTAGGGGGAAGGTCTTACAATGAGCAGTTCTTC
TRBV3-1/TRBV3-2	TRBJ1-2	.	.	CASSLRQGHYGYTF	TGTGCCAGCAGCCTAAGGCAGGGACACTATGGCTACACCTTC
TRBV19	TRBJ2-1	.	.	CAVGGNEQFF	TGTGCCGTCGGGGGTAATGAGCAGTTCTTC
TRBV6-1	TRBJ2-7	.	.	CASSEGLVDEQYF	TGTGCCAGCAGTGAAGGACTGGTGGACGAGCAGTACTTC
TRBV6-5	TRBJ1-2	.	.	CASSYSTGGGGYGYTF	TGTGCCAGCAGTTACTCGACCGGAGGAGGAGGGTATGGCTACACCTTC
TRBV2	TRBJ2-7	few	.	CASRSSYEQYF	TGTGCCAGCAGGTCTTCCTACGAGCAGTACTTC
TRBV28	TRBJ2-1	.	TRBD2	CASSSPVRPGLAGAVPNNEQFF	TGTGCCAGCAGCTCCCCTGTGCGCCCGGGACTAGCGGGAGCCGTCCCTAACAATGAGCAGTTCTTC
TRBV6-5	TRBJ2-7	.	.	CASTLGLSYEQYF	TGTGCCAGCACCCTCGGTCTCTCCTACGAGCAGTACTTC
TRBV6-2/TRBV6-3	TRBJ1-5	.	.	CASSYMGNQPQHF	TGTGCCAGCAGTTACATGGGGAATCAGCCCCAGCATTTT
TRBV28	TRBJ1-5	.	.	CASSLFRQPQHF	TGTGCCAGCAGTTTATTTCGTCAGCCCCAGCATTTT
TRBV29-1	TRBJ2-3	.	.	CSVERGTDTQYF	TGCAGCGTTGAACGGGGTACAGATACGCAGTATTTT
TRBV20-1	TRBJ1-2	few	.	CSASRELNYGYTF	TGCAGTGCTAGTCGGGAACTCAACTATGGCTACACCTTC
TRBV4-3	TRBJ1-5	few	.	CASSQDRGSIQPQHF	TGCGCCAGCAGCCAAGACAGGGGTTCAATTCAGCCCCAGCATTTT
TRBV6-6	TRBJ2-7	.	TRBD1	CASSSGTGVNEQYF	TGTGCCAGCAGTTCCGGGACAGGGGTTAACGAGCAGTACTTC
TRBV6-5	TRBJ2-5	.	TRBD1	CASYLQGAGETQYF	TGTGCCAGCTACCTACAGGGGGCTGGAGAGACCCAGTACTTC
TRBV20-1	TRBJ1-1	.	.	CSARDPPEAFF	TGCAGTGCTAGAGACCCGCCTGAAGCTTTCTTT
TRBV27	TRBJ1-6	.	.	CASSLSSWGATNNSPLHF	TGTGCCAGCAGTTTAAGTTCATGGGGGGCCACGAATAATTCACCCCTCCACTTT
TRBV5-1	TRBJ2-7	.	.	CASSPRTDTTRFYEQYF	TGCGCCAGCAGCCCAAGGACGGACACGACCCGGTTCTACGAGCAGTACTTC
TRBV7-3	TRBJ2-5	.	.	CASSLGLDETQYF	TGTGCCAGCAGCTTGGGTCTAGATGAGACCCAGTACTTC
TRBV7-6	TRBJ2-2	few	TRBD2	CASKPGGGYTGELFF	TGTGCCAGCAAACCGGGGGGGGGCTACACCGGGGAGCTGTTTTTT
TRBV15	TRBJ1-4	.	.	CATSRDRGINEKLFF	TGTGCCACCAGCAGAGATCGTGGGATTAATGAAAAACTGTTTTTT
TRBV25-1	TRBJ1-3	.	TRBD1	CASSSFKLGQSSGNTIYF	TGTGCCAGCAGTTCGTTTAAACTGGGACAGAGCTCTGGAAACACCATATATTTT
TRBV7-8	TRBJ2-3	.	.	CASSLGLDTQYF	TGTGCCAGCAGCTTAGGGTTAGATACGCAGTATTTT
TRBV2	TRBJ1-5	.	TRBD1	CASSEAGGQSLYSNQPQHF	TGTGCCAGCAGTGAAGCAGGGGGCCAGTCCCTTTATAGCAATCAGCCCCAGCATTTT
TRBV5-4	TRBJ1-1	.	.	CASSLNPRGLTEAFF	TGTGCCAGCAGCCTCAATCCGCGGGGACTCACTGAAGCTTTCTTT
TRBV20-1	TRBJ2-3	.	.	CSASGFGQTSTDTQYF	TGCAGTGCTAGTGGGTTCGGGCAGACAAGCACAGATACGCAGTATTTT
TRBV3-1/TRBV3-2	TRBJ2-7	once	.	CASSQVAYEQYF	TGTGCCAGCAGCCAGGTAGCCTACGAGCAGTACTTC
TRBV3-1/TRBV3-2	TRBJ1-4	.	.	CASSQSRVGAKLFF	TGTGCCAGCAGCCAATCTCGGGTTGGGGCAAAACTGTTTTTT
TRBV29-1	TRBJ2-3	.	.	CSVDDCSGSLSTDTQYF	TGCAGCGTTGATGATTGCTCTGGTTCCCTTAGCACAGATACGCAGTATTTT